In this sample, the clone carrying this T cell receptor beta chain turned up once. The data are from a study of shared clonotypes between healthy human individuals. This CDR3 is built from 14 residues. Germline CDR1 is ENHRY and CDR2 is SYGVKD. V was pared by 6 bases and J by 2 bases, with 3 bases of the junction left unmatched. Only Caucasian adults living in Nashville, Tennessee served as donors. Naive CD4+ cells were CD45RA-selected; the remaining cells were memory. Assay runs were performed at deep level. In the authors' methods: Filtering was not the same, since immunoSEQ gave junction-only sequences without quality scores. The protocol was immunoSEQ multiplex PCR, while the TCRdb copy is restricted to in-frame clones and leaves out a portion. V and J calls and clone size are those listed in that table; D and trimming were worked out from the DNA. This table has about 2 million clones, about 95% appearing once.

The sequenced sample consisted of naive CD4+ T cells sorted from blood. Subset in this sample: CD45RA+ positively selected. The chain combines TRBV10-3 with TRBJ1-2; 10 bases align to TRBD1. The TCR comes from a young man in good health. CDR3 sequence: CAIRPGQGNYGYTF. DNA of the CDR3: TGTGCCATCAGACCGGGACAGGGGAACTATGGCTACACCTTC.